This TCR beta chain came from a study of T cells in Graves' hyperthyroidism and ophthalmopathy. Study-level background: Peripheral blood was collected at initial diagnosis, before any treatment.

Using RNA transcripts as the source, TCR beta CDR3 regions were amplified. HTBI primers were the set used in a first-round RT-PCR of the TCR CDR3. TCRdb reprocessed the multiplex PCR reads with MiXCR, giving one entry per CDR3 protein. Among about 99,000 distinct CDR3 sequences listed, roughly 50% were seen once. CDR3 length equals 14 residues. Between the trimmed V and J ends, which lost 10 bases and 2 bases, there was a span of 18 bases. Germline V lookup: CDR1 SNHLY, CDR2 FYNNEI. Stable Graves' hyperthyroidism meant no ophthalmopathy progression within 18 months. Patients having uncontrolled infection, another autoimmune disease, pregnancy or lactation were not included.

The material sequenced was blood. This TCR was recovered from a man aged 40-49 years with Graves' hyperthyroidism. The chain couples TRBV2 to TRBJ2-7; perhaps TRBD2 as D (6 bases). The CDR3 sequence: CATQSGLDPYEQYF. CDR3 in DNA: TGTGCCACCCAGTCGGGACTGGACCCCTACGAGCAGTACTTC.